This record concerns one TCR beta chain sequence. Germline loops: CDR1 SGHRS, CDR2 YFSETQ. The CDR3 spans 16 residues. V shed 4 bases and J shed 1 base, with 17 bases lying between them. The data were taken from a study of blood T cell repertoires in COVID-19. Study details: Samples representing acute and convalescent COVID-19 were sourced from the United States, Italy and Spain. T cells, B-cell-depleted T cells, or PBMCs provided the cDNA or gDNA that served as material.

Study processing details: Using reference gene primer amplification, nucleated cell counts were estimated. Here immunoSEQ multiplex PCR was the method, and the copy in TCRdb shows in-frame clones only, minus some. The D gene and trimming were derived from the DNA, and the V and J assignments and clone size from that table. Among roughly 250,000 clones listed, 70% to 85% were seen once. The clonotype originates from a woman aged 80 or over with active or convalescent COVID-19. The chain carries TRBV5-1 and TRBJ1-2, with TRBD1 as a possible D gene (5 bases). Sequencing used peripheral blood. This chain's CDR3 is CASSPAEGAHNYGYTF. CDR3 coding DNA: TGCGCCAGCAGCCCCGCGGAAGGGGCCCATAACTATGGCTACACCTTC.